The T cell receptor (beta chain) under discussion was sequenced for a study of blood T cells in healthy people across ages. With a J-beta primer mix and a sample-barcoded 5' primer, a second PCR ran roughly 6 to 12 cycles. Tags on each cDNA molecule came from a template-switch adaptor with 12 random nucleotides. MiXCR was run by TCRdb on the 5' RACE reads, yielding one entry per CDR3 protein. The table lists about 1.5 million distinct CDR3 sequences, 35% to 45% of them singletons, with about 4% in the top ten. General study points: The unsorted PBMCs prevented any conclusive comparison of naive versus antigen-experienced cells. Long-lived donors carried more naive CD4+ cells and greater diversity than aged donors. Diversity was estimated from one million T cells, and these estimates were considered underestimates.

This clonotype was counted between two and nine times. Its antigen is currently unknown. The sequenced sample consisted of blood. This receptor was obtained from a woman under 30 in good health.

The CDR3 DNA is TGTGCCAGCAGCTATGGGACAGGTTACTCCTACGAGCAGTACTTC. It yields the protein CASSYGTGYSYEQYF. The chain carries TRBV7-6 and TRBJ2-7; TRBD1 matches 8 bases. Germline lookup yields CDR1 SGHVS and CDR2 FNYEAQ. The length of the CDR3 is 15 residues. V lost 4 bases to trimming and J lost 0 bases; unmatched junction nucleotides: 5.